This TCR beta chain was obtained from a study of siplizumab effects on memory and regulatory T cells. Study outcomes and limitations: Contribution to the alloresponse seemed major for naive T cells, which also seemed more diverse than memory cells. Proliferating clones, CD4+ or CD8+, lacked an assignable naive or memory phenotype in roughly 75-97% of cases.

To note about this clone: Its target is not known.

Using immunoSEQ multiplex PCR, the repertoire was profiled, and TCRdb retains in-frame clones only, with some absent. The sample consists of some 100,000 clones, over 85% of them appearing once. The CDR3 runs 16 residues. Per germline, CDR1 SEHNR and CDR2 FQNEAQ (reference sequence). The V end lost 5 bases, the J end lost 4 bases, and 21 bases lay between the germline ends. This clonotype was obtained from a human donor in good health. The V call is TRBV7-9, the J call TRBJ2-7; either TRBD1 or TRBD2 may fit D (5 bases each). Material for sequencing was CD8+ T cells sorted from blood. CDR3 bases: TGTGCCAGCAGCCCTGGGGCGGGCGTTCTCTCATACGAGCAGTACTTC. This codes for CASSPGAGVLSYEQYF.